The entry below describes one TCR beta chain. This specimen belongs to a study of blood T cell repertoires in COVID-19. About the research overall: Collection of acute and convalescent COVID-19 samples took place in the United States, Italy and Spain. PBMCs, B-cell-depleted T cells, or T cells were the source of the cDNA or gDNA that made up the material.

Trimming at V came to 0 bases and at J to 6 bases, leaving 13 bases not matched to a gene. Germline V CDR1 and CDR2: LNHDA, SQIVND (reference sequence). This CDR3 comprises 17 residues. In the authors' methods: Scientists estimated how many nucleated cells there were by amplifying reference gene primers. Sequencing used immunoSEQ multiplex PCR; TCRdb keeps in-frame clones, though not all of them. V and J calls and clone size are given by that table; D and trimming were obtained from the DNA. The table records around 240,000 clones, 82% of them present only once. The receptor was derived from a woman older than 75 with acute or convalescent COVID-19. This chain joins TRBV19 and TRBJ1-2, with 7 bases that match TRBD1. Sequencing was done on a sample of peripheral blood. The CDR3 coding sequence is TGTGCCAGTAGTATAGATCCTTCGGGACAGCCCAGGGATGGCTACACCTTC. Translation gives CASSIDPSGQPRDGYTF.